This T cell receptor beta chain was identified in a study of CD4 T cells in relation to SARS-CoV-2 and coronaviruses. Study overall: Median patient age was approximately 38 years, spanning 21 to 72 years. Shared crossreactive spike epitopes were mapped to their HLA restriction.

Naive and memory CD4+ T cell DNA was deep-sequenced without culture. Measured with immunoSEQ multiplex PCR; TCRdb has only the in-frame clones, and not every one. The sample lists more than 30,000 clones; approximately 85% were seen once. The V and J ends lost 3 bases and 3 bases respectively, with 12 bases between them. CDR3 length: 15 residues. Looked up from germline, CDR1 is MNHEY and CDR2 is SVGAGI. Material: memory CD4+ T cells from PBMCs. The TCR was taken from an adult with COVID-19. V is TRBV6-5 and J is TRBJ2-1; maybe TRBD2 (5 bases). This chain's CDR3 is CASSYDERLYNEQFF. Here the CDR3 DNA reads TGTGCCAGCAGTTATGACGAGCGGCTCTACAATGAGCAGTTCTTC.